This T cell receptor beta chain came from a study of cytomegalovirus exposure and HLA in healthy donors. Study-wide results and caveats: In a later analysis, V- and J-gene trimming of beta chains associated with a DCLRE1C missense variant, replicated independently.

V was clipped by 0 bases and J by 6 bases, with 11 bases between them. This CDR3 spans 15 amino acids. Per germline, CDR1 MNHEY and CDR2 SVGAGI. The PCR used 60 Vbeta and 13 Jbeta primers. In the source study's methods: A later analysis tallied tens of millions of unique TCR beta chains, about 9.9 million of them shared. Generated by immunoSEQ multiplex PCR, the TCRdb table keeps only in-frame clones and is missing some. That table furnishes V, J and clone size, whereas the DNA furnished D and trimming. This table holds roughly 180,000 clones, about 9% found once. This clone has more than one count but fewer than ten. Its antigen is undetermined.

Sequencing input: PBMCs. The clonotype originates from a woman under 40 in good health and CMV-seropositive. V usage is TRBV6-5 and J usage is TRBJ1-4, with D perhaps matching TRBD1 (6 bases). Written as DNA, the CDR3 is TGTGCCAGCAGTTACTCTGGGACACCCTATGAAAAACTGTTTTTT. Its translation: CASSYSGTPYEKLFF.